What follows is one T cell receptor (beta chain) and its context. The source of the sample is a study of blood T cell repertoires in COVID-19. Study as a whole: Samples taken during acute and convalescent COVID-19 were collected in the United States, Italy and Spain. The analysed material was cDNA or gDNA that came from T cells, B-cell-depleted T cells, or PBMCs.

Authors' processing steps: How many nucleated cells were present was estimated from reference gene primer amplification. The data were produced by immunoSEQ multiplex PCR, yet TCRdb's version contains in-frame clones alone and is incomplete. The V and J calls and the clone size are those of that table, but D and trimming were determined from the DNA. Of around 16,000 clones detected, roughly 86% appear once; the ten largest clones hold roughly 14%. CDR1 LGHNA and CDR2 YSLEER come from the germline V gene. V was shortened by 1 base and J by 4 bases, with 20 bases between the two germline ends. The CDR3 extends over 17 amino acids.

J is TRBJ2-7 and V is TRBV4-3, with D possibly matching TRBD2 (7 bases). The sequenced material came from peripheral blood. This receptor was obtained from a human donor in a cohort sampled during active COVID-19. The CDR3 DNA follows: TGCGCCAGCAGCCAAGGGCCTGGGGGGGCGATAGCTTACGAGCAGTACTTC. Translated, it gives CASSQGPGGAIAYEQYF.